These T cell receptor beta chains were read from a single sample in a study of shared clonotypes between healthy human individuals. Profiled with immunoSEQ multiplex PCR; TCRdb holds only in-frame clones, not every one. The sample includes approximately 2,300,000 clones, 85% to 95% of them seen just once. Sequenced input: naive CD4+ T cells from PBMCs. The receptor set was obtained from a man younger than 30 in good health. Some clones in this sample may be carry-over from other donors' samples. The CDR3 runs from the conserved cysteine through the conserved F or W. The order of the fields is J gene, D gene, clone size, V gene, CDR3 protein, CDR3 DNA. A D gene is named only where the DNA matches it firmly. Size tells how often a clone was seen (once, few, many) or the class of an expanded clone, and some rows leave it out.

>TRBJ2-3|TRBD2|once|TRBV18
CASSPAGGADTQYF
TGTGCCAGCTCACCAGCGGGAGGAGCAGATACGCAGTATTTT
>TRBJ2-7|.|.|TRBV7-3
CASSMTPGDAGEQYF
TGTGCCAGCAGCATGACCCCTGGGGACGCTGGCGAGCAGTACTTC
>TRBJ1-2|TRBD1|.|TRBV6-1
CASSAPETGGYGYTF
TGTGCCAGCAGCGCACCAGAAACAGGGGGCTATGGCTACACCTTC
>TRBJ2-2|.|once|TRBV25-1
CATHPGPDGELFF
TGTGCCACCCATCCCGGACCGGACGGGGAGCTGTTTTTT
>TRBJ2-2|TRBD2|.|TRBV7-2
CASSLTTTSGSNTGELFF
TGTGCCAGCAGCTTAACTACGACTAGCGGATCGAACACCGGGGAGCTGTTTTTT
>TRBJ2-1|TRBD2|.|TRBV20-1
CSARPGGEQFF
TGCAGTGCTAGGCCGGGAGGTGAGCAGTTCTTC
>TRBJ2-7|TRBD2|.|TRBV5-1
CASSSNPGTKYPEQYF
TGCGCCAGCAGCTCTAACCCCGGGACTAAGTATCCCGAGCAGTACTTC
>TRBJ2-1|.|.|TRBV9
CASSVDPMFPRAGNEQFF
TGTGCCAGCAGCGTAGACCCTATGTTTCCCAGGGCGGGCAATGAGCAGTTCTTC
>TRBJ2-1|.|.|TRBV27
CASSSPRWSEQFF
TGTGCCAGCAGTTCACCCCGGTGGTCGGAGCAGTTCTTC
>TRBJ2-3|.|.|TRBV7-6
CASSPGHTDTQYF
TGTGCCAGCAGCCCCGGCCACACAGATACGCAGTATTTT
>TRBJ2-7|TRBD1|once|TRBV18
CASSQTQGMTYEQYF
TGTGCCAGCTCACAGACACAGGGGATGACCTACGAGCAGTACTTC
>TRBJ1-1|TRBD1|.|TRBV28
CASSLGGQGGTEAFF
TGTGCCAGCAGTTTAGGGGGACAGGGAGGCACTGAAGCTTTCTTT
>TRBJ1-3|TRBD1|once|TRBV5-1
CASSCSLTGTGANLLHDLGNTIYF
TGCGCCAGCAGCTGCTCATTGACCGGGACAGGGGCAAATCTACTACATGATCTGGGAAACACCATATATTTT
>TRBJ2-1|.|.|TRBV7-2
CASSPTRGNNEQFF
TGTGCCAGCAGCCCTACTAGGGGGAACAATGAGCAGTTCTTC
>TRBJ2-1|TRBD2|.|TRBV7-3
CASSLGLAGVNEQFF
TGTGCCAGCAGCCTCGGGCTAGCGGGAGTCAATGAGCAGTTCTTC
>TRBJ2-1|TRBD2|.|TRBV19
CASRTTGLAYNEQFF
TGTGCCAGTAGGACAACGGGACTAGCGTACAATGAGCAGTTCTTC
>TRBJ1-1|.|.|TRBV5-1
CASSPGGNTEAFF
TGCGCCAGCTCCCCCGGGGGGAACACTGAAGCTTTCTTT
>TRBJ2-7|TRBD2|many|TRBV7-2
CASSPPSLLAHAGEQYF
TGTGCCAGCAGCCCCCCTTCTCTACTAGCGCACGCCGGAGAGCAGTACTTC
>TRBJ1-1|.|.|TRBV6-5
CASSSGFWAPTEAFF
TGTGCCAGCAGTTCGGGGTTTTGGGCTCCCACTGAAGCTTTCTTT
>TRBJ2-4|.|.|TRBV19
CASSMGAVNIQYF
TGTGCCAGTAGTATGGGGGCGGTAAACATTCAGTACTTC
>TRBJ1-3|.|.|TRBV10-3
CAISEFVNTIYF
TGTGCCATCAGTGAGTTCGTAAACACCATATATTTT
>TRBJ2-4|.|.|TRBV28
CASSLPGAKNIQYF
TGTGCCAGCAGCCTCCCGGGAGCTAAAAACATTCAGTACTTC
>TRBJ2-3|TRBD2|.|TRBV18
CASSPRTSGSADTQYF
TGTGCCAGCTCACCACGGACTAGCGGGAGTGCAGATACGCAGTATTTT
>TRBJ2-1|TRBD2|once|TRBV5-1
CASSLVPGGYNEQFF
TGCGCCAGCAGCTTAGTTCCGGGAGGGTACAATGAGCAGTTCTTC
>TRBJ1-4|.|.|TRBV4-1
CASSQGGGAGEKLFF
TGCGCCAGCAGCCAAGGCGGGGGGGCAGGGGAAAAACTGTTTTTT
>TRBJ2-7|.|once|TRBV9
CASSVGDRRAYEQYF
TGTGCCAGCAGCGTAGGTGACAGGCGAGCCTACGAGCAGTACTTC
>TRBJ2-3|TRBD2|.|TRBV7-2
CALGSGRGDTQYF
TGTGCCCTGGGTAGCGGGAGGGGAGATACGCAGTATTTT
>TRBJ2-7|TRBD1|.|TRBV29-1
CSVDRAGGYEQYF
TGCAGCGTTGATAGGGCAGGGGGCTACGAGCAGTACTTC
>TRBJ2-5|TRBD2|.|TRBV10-1
CASSPGLAGVGSWETQYF
TGCGCCAGCAGTCCGGGACTAGCGGGAGTTGGGTCCTGGGAGACCCAGTACTTC
>TRBJ2-7|.|.|TRBV7-2
CASSRDGSGTRQYF
TGTGCCAGCAGCCGCGACGGGTCAGGGACAAGGCAGTACTTC